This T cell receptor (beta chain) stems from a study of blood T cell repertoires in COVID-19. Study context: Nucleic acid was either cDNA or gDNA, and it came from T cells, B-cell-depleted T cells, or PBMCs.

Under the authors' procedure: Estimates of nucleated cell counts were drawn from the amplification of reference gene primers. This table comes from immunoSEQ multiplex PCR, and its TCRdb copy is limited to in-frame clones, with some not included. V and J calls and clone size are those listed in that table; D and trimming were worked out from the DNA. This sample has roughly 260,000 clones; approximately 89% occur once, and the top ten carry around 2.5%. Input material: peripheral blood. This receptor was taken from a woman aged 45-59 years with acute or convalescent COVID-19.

This CDR3 is CASSGDRGGEKLFF. CDR3 nucleotides: TGTGCCAGCAGCGGGGACAGGGGGGGAGAAAAACTGTTTTTT. The gene calls are TRBV5-4 and TRBJ1-4, with 11 positions matching TRBD1. Trimming took 4 bases from V and 8 from J; bases not matched to a gene: 4. CDR1 and CDR2 (germline): SGHNT, YYREEE (reference sequence). The CDR3 has 14 residues.